This T cell receptor (beta chain) was identified in a study of T-cell reconstitution after alpha-beta-depleted transplantation in children. Findings and caveats of the study: The authors attributed T-cell counts and diversity one year after transplant mostly to newly produced T cells.

Unique molecular identifiers were used in preparing the TCRbeta library. TCRdb ran MiXCR on the PCR reads and lists one entry per CDR3 protein. This table holds approximately 80,000 distinct CDR3 sequences, over 12% found once. There are a few counts of this clonotype. Its antigen remains unknown. CDR1 SGHTA and CDR2 FQGNSA come from the germline V gene. With 1 base removed from V and 3 bases from J, the gap between germline ends came to 13 bases. The CDR3 covers 15 residues. The chain combines TRBV7-2 with TRBJ2-7; a weak D match, TRBD1 (5 bases). The receptor's source is a male patient aged 2 to 9 who had a stem cell transplant for acute lymphoblastic leukemia, so the T cells may come from the graft donor. This specimen consisted of PBMCs, mostly from graft donor cells, obtained 180 days after TCRalphabeta/CD19-depleted stem cell transplant. DNA for the CDR3: TGTGCCAGCAGCTTAGGTCGTAGGGGCCTCTACGAGCAGTACTTC. Amino acid sequence: CASSLGRRGLYEQYF.